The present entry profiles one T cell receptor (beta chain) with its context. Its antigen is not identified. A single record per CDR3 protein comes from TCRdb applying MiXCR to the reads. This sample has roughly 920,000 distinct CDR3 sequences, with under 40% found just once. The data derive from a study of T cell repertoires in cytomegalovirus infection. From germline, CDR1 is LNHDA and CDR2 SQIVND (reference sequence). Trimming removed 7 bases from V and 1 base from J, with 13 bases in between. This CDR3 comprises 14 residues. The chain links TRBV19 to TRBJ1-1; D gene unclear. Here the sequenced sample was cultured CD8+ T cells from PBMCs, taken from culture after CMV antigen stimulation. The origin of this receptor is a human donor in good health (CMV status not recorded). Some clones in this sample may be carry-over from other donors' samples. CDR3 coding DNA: TGTGCCAGTACTCGGTTGGAAGGGAACACTGAAGCTTTCTTT. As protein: CASTRLEGNTEAFF.